One T cell receptor beta chain is described in this entry. Its matching antigen is unknown. Per the germline V gene, CDR1 is SGHDT and CDR2 is YYEEEE. The trim removed 3 bases at V and 10 bases at J, leaving 9 bases unmatched. This CDR3 has 14 residues. This sample is drawn from a study of cytomegalovirus exposure and HLA in healthy donors. The overall study: A previous analysis identified more than 100 million unique TCR beta sequences derived from around 200 million T cells. Regarding the study as a whole: On later analysis, the bulk of CMV-associated TCR beta chains appeared to be HLA-restricted. Several of the most significant clusters were apparently associated with common viral pathogens in a later analysis. An ancestry cluster, one associated with Asian ancestry, reportedly showed fewer N-insertions than the approximately 670-donor mean in a later analysis.

Primers: 60 Vbeta forward and 13 Jbeta reverse. Assay used: immunoSEQ multiplex PCR; TCRdb lists only in-frame clones, some missing. Of about 160,000 clones listed, around 80% are singletons. The J gene is TRBJ2-3, the V gene TRBV5-6, with 9 positions matching TRBD1. The source is a woman aged 40 to 50 in good health and CMV-seropositive. The sample comprised PBMCs. The CDR3 DNA is TGTGCCAGCAGCTGGACAGGGGCCTTGGATGCGCAGTATTTT. It specifies CASSWTGALDAQYF. Drawing the rest from reference TRBV5-6 and TRBJ2-3, the complete variable domain is DAGVTQSPTHLIKTRGQQVTLRCSPKSGHDTVSWYQQALGQGPQFIFQYYEEEERQRGNFPDRFSGHQFPNYSSELNVNALLLGDSALYLCASSWTGALDAQYFGPGTRLTVL.